This T cell receptor (beta chain) was identified in a study of cytotoxic CD8 clonotypes in ibrutinib-treated CLL. Looking at the study overall: Samples averaged approximately 260,000 productive templates and approximately 100,000 productive rearrangements.

This CDR3 is 15 amino acids long. CDR1 and CDR2 (germline): SGHVS, FNYEAQ. V lost 5 bases and J lost 5, with 16 bases in between. About this clone: The antigen is unknown.

Sequencing was performed with immunoSEQ multiplex PCR; in TCRdb, only in-frame clones are kept and a portion is missing. The sample includes roughly 200,000 clones, about 72% of them seen just once. Study observations and caveats: Shared public clonotypes were rare, and on treatment they either got smaller or stayed the same. The study found baseline clonality above age-matched healthy donors, tracking circulating CD8+ T-cell counts.

V and J are TRBV7-6 and TRBJ1-5; D perhaps matches TRBD1 (5 bases). The clonotype comes from a human donor with chronic lymphocytic leukemia. Material: PBMCs, obtained after 24 months of ibrutinib treatment. The CDR3 spells CASSRGAGSDQPQHF. For the CDR3, the DNA is TGTGCCAGCAGCCGTGGGGCAGGGAGTGATCAGCCCCAGCATTTT.